The 15 T cell receptor beta chains in this list originate from one sample, sequenced in a study of blood T cell repertoires in COVID-19. The protocol was immunoSEQ multiplex PCR, while the TCRdb copy is restricted to in-frame clones and leaves out a portion. The table includes under 300,000 clones, around four fifths detected once. Sequencing was carried out using peripheral blood. All receptors come from a man older than 75 with acute or convalescent COVID-19.

The V and J genes are TRBV10-3 and TRBJ2-7; no clear D gene. The V and J ends lost 4 bases and 0 bases respectively, with 10 bases between them. CDR1 and CDR2 (germline): ENHRY, SYGVKD. The CDR3 runs to 14 residues. CDR3 sequence: CAISGATDSYEQYF. The CDR3 DNA reads TGTGCCATCAGTGGAGCTACCGACTCCTACGAGCAGTACTTC.

The chain uses TRBV10-3 and TRBJ2-7; 7 nucleotides line up with TRBD2. Germline V lookup: CDR1 ENHRY, CDR2 SYGVKD. The V segment lost 1 base and the J segment 0 bases; nucleotides outside the gene matches: 6. There are 16 residues in the CDR3. CDR3: CAISEWGGLSSYEQYF. As DNA, the CDR3 is TGTGCCATCAGTGAGTGGGGGGGGTTGAGCTCCTACGAGCAGTACTTC.

This sequence joins TRBV18 and TRBJ1-5, with 7 bases matching TRBD1. With V trimmed by 0 bases and J by 6 bases, 8 bases remained unmatched. The CDR3 is 16 residues long. Germline values: CDR1 KGHSH, CDR2 LQKENI. CDR3 bases: TGTGCCAGCTCACCACCTGGCGGGACAGATTTTCAGCCCCAGCATTTT. Protein sequence: CASSPPGGTDFQPQHF.

V and J are TRBV19 and TRBJ1-6; no clear D. The CDR3 length is 16 residues. The V end lost 3 bases, the J end lost 7 bases, and 16 bases lay between the germline ends. CDR1 and CDR2 from the germline V gene are LNHDA and SQIVND (reference sequence). The CDR3 DNA sequence: TGTGCCAGTAGTATCGGGAGCCTAAATATAAATTCACCCCTCCACTTT. Its protein is CASSIGSLNINSPLHF.

This clone has just one count. This chain links TRBV18 with TRBJ2-3; 8 bases are shared with TRBD2. Germline CDR1 is KGHSH and CDR2 is LQKENI. Unmatched junction bases numbered 10, after V lost 3 bases and J lost 2 bases. The CDR3 runs 17 residues. CDR3: CASSPAGGSDHTDTQYF. Written as DNA, the CDR3 is TGTGCCAGCTCACCCGCGGGGGGCAGTGACCACACAGATACGCAGTATTTT.

The chain has TRBV5-6 and TRBJ1-3, with D perhaps matching TRBD1 (5 bases). The CDR3 covers 15 residues. CDR1 and CDR2 (germline): SGHDT, YYEEEE. Trimming cost V 4 bases and J 0 bases, with 11 bases left between them. The DNA of the CDR3 is TGTGCCAGCAGCCCGGGGGTGCGCTCTGGAAACACCATATATTTT. Protein sequence: CASSPGVRSGNTIYF.

V is TRBV28 and J is TRBJ1-2; 7 bases are shared with TRBD1. This CDR3 is built from 14 residues. The ends lost 4 bases at V and 3 bases at J; junction bases unmatched: 5. CDR1 and CDR2 (germline): MDHEN, SYDVKM. CDR3 loop: CASSWGQSYYGYTF. The CDR3 nucleotides are TGTGCCAGCAGTTGGGGACAGAGCTACTATGGCTACACCTTC.

The CDR3: CASSDRRQGRETQYF. The CDR3 DNA reads as TGTGCCAGCAGCGACCGCCGACAGGGGAGGGAGACCCAGTACTTC. The chain uses TRBV3-1 (or the pseudogene TRBV3-2) and TRBJ2-5; 8 positions match TRBD1. V shed 5 bases, J shed 5 bases, and the junction held 10 bases outside the gene matches. From germline, CDR1 is LGHDT and CDR2 YNNKEL (reference sequence). The CDR3 contains 15 residues.

V usage is TRBV28 and J usage is TRBJ2-1; D not certain. The CDR3 has 12 residues. V dropped 6 bases and J dropped 7 bases, with 10 bases sitting between them. The V gene's germline CDR1 is MDHEN and CDR2 SYDVKM. DNA for the CDR3: TGTGCCAGCAGATCCCGGTGGAATGAGCAGTTCTTC. Its protein product is CASRSRWNEQFF.

V usage is TRBV7-2 and J usage is TRBJ2-5; 9 bases line up with TRBD1. The germline V gene encodes CDR1 SGHTA and CDR2 FQGNSA. The CDR3 is 15 amino acids. V shed 3 bases and J 5 bases; nucleotides not matched to a gene: 7. CDR3 coding DNA: TGTGCCAGCAGCTTCGGGACAGGGTATCCGGAGACCCAGTACTTC. As protein: CASSFGTGYPETQYF.

The rearrangement joins TRBV5-1 to TRBJ2-2; 11 bases align to TRBD1. Per the germline V gene, CDR1 is SGHRS and CDR2 is YFSETQ. Trimming took 4 bases from V and 0 from J; bases not matched to a gene: 11. The CDR3 sequence is 19 residues long. The CDR3 coding sequence is TGCGCCAGCAGCCACGCCTGGGGACAGGGGGAGGCGAACACCGGGGAGCTGTTTTTT. This codes for CASSHAWGQGEANTGELFF. Full variable domain (outside the CDR3, taken from reference TRBV5-1 and TRBJ2-2): KAGVTQTPRYLIKTRGQQVTLSCSPISGHRSVSWYQQTPGQGLQFLFEYFSETQRNKGNFPGRFSGRQFSNSRSEMNVSTLELGDSALYLCASSHAWGQGEANTGELFFGEGSRLTVL.

The chain uses TRBV5-1 and TRBJ2-2; 10 bases line up with TRBD1. V was pared by 2 bases and J by 3 bases, with 4 bases of the junction left unmatched. The CDR3 runs 16 residues. CDR1 and CDR2 from the germline V gene are SGHRS and YFSETQ. CDR3 bases: TGCGCCAGCAGCTTAATGGGGACAGGGGACACCGGGGAGCTGTTTTTT. Translation: CASSLMGTGDTGELFF.

The gene calls are TRBV4-1 and TRBJ2-5, with 9 bases that match TRBD2. CDR1 MGHRA and CDR2 YSYEKL come from the germline V gene. The CDR3 extends over 22 amino acids. The V gene end was trimmed by 2 bases and the J gene end by 1 base; junction bases not matched to a gene: 23. The CDR3 loop is CASSQRPPPARGGPKLQETQYF. The CDR3 DNA sequence: TGCGCCAGCAGCCAAAGGCCACCCCCCGCGCGGGGGGGCCCAAAACTCCAAGAGACCCAGTACTTC.

The count of this clone is one. The chain combines TRBV9 with TRBJ1-1, with a possible D match to TRBD1 (6 bases). This CDR3 is 12 amino acids long. CDR1 SGDLS and CDR2 YYNGEE come from the germline V gene. Trimming took off 0 bases at V and 9 bases at J, with 9 bases between the two ends. The CDR3 spells CASSVAGVKAFF. As DNA, the CDR3 is TGTGCCAGCAGCGTAGCAGGGGTGAAAGCTTTCTTT.

This clone is a singleton in its sample. The V gene is TRBV5-5, the J gene TRBJ1-6; D gene ambiguous. Germline V gene lookup returns CDR1 SGHKS and CDR2 YYEKEE (reference sequence). This CDR3 region has 17 residues. With 1 base removed from V and 8 bases from J, the gap between germline ends came to 19 bases. CDR3: CASSLSPVSEAHSPLHF. CDR3 nucleotide sequence: TGTGCCAGCAGCTTGTCCCCCGTCTCGGAGGCCCATTCACCCCTCCACTTT.